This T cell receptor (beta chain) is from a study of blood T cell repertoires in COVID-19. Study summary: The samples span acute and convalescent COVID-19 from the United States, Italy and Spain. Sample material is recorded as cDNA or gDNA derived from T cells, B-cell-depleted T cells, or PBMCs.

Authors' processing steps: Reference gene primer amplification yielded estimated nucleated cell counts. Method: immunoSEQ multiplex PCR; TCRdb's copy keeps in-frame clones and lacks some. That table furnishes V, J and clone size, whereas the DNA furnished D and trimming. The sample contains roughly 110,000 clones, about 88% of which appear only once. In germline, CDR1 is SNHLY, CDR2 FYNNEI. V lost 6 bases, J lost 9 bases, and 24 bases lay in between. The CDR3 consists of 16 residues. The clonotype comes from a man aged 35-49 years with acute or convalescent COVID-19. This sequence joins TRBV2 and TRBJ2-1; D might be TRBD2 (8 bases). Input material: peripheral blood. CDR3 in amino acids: CASSPGGGTRRAEQFF. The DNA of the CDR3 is TGTGCCAGCAGCCCAGGGGGGGGGACTAGAAGGGCTGAGCAGTTCTTC. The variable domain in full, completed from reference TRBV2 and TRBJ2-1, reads EPEVTQTPSHQVTQMGQEVILRCVPISNHLYFYWYRQILGQKVEFLVSFYNNEISEKSEIFDDQFSVERPDGSNFTLKIRSTKLEDSAMYFCASSPGGGTRRAEQFFGPGTRLTVL.